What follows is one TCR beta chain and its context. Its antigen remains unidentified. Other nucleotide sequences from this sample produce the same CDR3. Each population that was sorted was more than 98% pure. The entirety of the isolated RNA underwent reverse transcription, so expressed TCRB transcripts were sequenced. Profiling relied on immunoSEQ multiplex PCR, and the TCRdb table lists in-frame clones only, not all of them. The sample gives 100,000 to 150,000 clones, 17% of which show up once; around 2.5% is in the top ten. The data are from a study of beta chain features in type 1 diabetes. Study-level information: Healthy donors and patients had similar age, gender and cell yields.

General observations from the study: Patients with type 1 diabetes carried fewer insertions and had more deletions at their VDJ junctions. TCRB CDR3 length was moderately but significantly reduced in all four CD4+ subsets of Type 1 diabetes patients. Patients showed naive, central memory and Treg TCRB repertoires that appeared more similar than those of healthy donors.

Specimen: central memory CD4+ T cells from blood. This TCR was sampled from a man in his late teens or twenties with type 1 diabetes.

The CDR3 DNA sequence: TGTGCCAGCAAGCCCATAGGTACTATGGGTTTACCTAATCAGCCCCAGCATTTT. The encoded protein is CASKPIGTMGLPNQPQHF. This rearrangement joins TRBV27 to TRBJ1-5; the D is unclear. Germline loops: CDR1 MNHEY, CDR2 SMNVEV (reference sequence). V was shortened by 7 bases and J by 4 bases, with 26 bases between the two germline ends. The CDR3 extends over 18 amino acids.